This TCR beta chain was recovered during a study of graft-versus-host responses after intestinal transplantation. TCRdb's copy holds only in-frame clones and misses some; the assay was immunoSEQ multiplex PCR. Of about 6,800 clones in the sample, about a quarter were seen once. The junction had 6 bases not matched to a gene; V was cut back by 6 bases and J by 0 bases. Per the germline V gene, CDR1 is MDHEN and CDR2 is SYDVKM. The CDR3 runs to 15 residues. The sample was alloreactive CD4+ T cells from a mixed lymphocyte reaction culture, taken before intestinal transplant. The subset here: CFSE-low proliferating T cells sorted from roughly six-day pre-transplant mixed lymphocyte reaction (GvH or HvG direction). This chain links TRBV28 with TRBJ2-3; TRBD2 matches at 7 bases. This receptor was taken from a human patient who received an intestinal transplant. The CDR3 nucleotides read TGTGCCAGCAGCGGGGCGGGAGATAGCACAGATACGCAGTATTTT. It encodes CASSGAGDSTDTQYF.